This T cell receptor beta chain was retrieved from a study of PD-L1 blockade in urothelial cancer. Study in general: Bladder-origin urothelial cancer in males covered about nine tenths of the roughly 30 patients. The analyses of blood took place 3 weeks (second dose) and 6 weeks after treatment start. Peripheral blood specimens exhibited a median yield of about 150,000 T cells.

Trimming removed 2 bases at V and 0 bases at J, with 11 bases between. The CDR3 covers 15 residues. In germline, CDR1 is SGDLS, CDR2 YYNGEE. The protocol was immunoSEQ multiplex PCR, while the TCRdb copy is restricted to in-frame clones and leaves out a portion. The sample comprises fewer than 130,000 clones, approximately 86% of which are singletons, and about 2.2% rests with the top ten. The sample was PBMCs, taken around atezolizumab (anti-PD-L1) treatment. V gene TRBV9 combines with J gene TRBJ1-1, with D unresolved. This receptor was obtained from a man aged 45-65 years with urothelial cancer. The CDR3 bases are TGTGCCAGCAGCGTCGAATATGGCTTGAACACTGAAGCTTTCTTT. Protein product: CASSVEYGLNTEAFF. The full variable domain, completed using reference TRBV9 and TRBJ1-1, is DSGVTQTPKHLITATGQRVTLRCSPRSGDLSVYWYQQSLDQGLQFLIQYYNGEERAKGNILERFSAQQFPDLHSELNLSSLELGDSALYFCASSVEYGLNTEAFFGQGTRLTVV.